Below are 26 T cell receptor beta chains sequenced from a single sample in a study of Graves' ophthalmopathy and Graves' hyperthyroidism. TCR beta CDR3 regions were amplified from RNA transcripts. After a first-round RT-PCR with HTBI primers, a second-round multiplex PCR was run. TCRdb itself ran the multiplex PCR reads through MiXCR, one entry per CDR3 protein. The table lists some 750,000 distinct CDR3 sequences, 40% of them singletons. The sequenced sample consisted of peripheral blood. All receptors come from an adult man with Graves' ophthalmopathy.

The table lists this clonotype with many counts. CDR3 amino acids: CASSRGQGLFGNTIYF. The CDR3 coding sequence is TGTGCCAGCAGCCGCGGACAGGGACTGTTCGGAAACACCATATATTTT. The V gene is TRBV7-6, the J gene TRBJ1-3, with TRBD1 matching over 8 bases. The length of the CDR3 is 16 residues. Trimming took 5 bases from V and 4 from J; bases not matched to a gene: 10. The germline V gene encodes CDR1 SGHVS and CDR2 FNYEAQ.

With respect to this clonotype: A junction boundary mismatches the germline segment, possibly from a read error. The gene calls are TRBV11-2 and TRBJ2-7, with no clear D. Germline values: CDR1 SGHAT, CDR2 FQNNGV. This CDR3 contains 13 residues. CDR3 protein: CASSLGRSYERYF. In DNA, the CDR3 is TGTGCCAGCAGCTTAGGCAGATCCTACGAGCGGTACTTC. The entire variable domain, with the rest obtained from reference TRBV11-2 and TRBJ2-7, is as follows: EAGVAQSPRYKIIEKRQSVAFWCNPISGHATLYWYQQILGQGPKLLIQFQNNGVVDDSQLPKDRFSAERLKGVDSTLKIQPAKLEDSAVYLCASSLGRSYERYFGPGTRLTVT.

In DNA form, the CDR3 reads TGTGCCAGTAGTCCCCGAGCAGGAACGTACGAGCAGTACTTC. Encoded protein: CASSPRAGTYEQYF. The J gene is TRBJ2-7, the V gene TRBV19; D unclear. Germline CDR1 reads LNHDA; CDR2 reads SQIVND (reference sequence). Trimming removed 5 bases at V and 4 bases at J, with 15 bases between. This CDR3 has 14 amino acids.

This clonotype was found a few times. The gene calls are TRBV6-1 and TRBJ2-5, with 10 bases that match TRBD2. With V trimmed by 3 bases and J by 1 base, 2 bases remained unmatched. Germline CDR1 is MNHNS and CDR2 is SASEGT. The CDR3 covers 15 residues. The CDR3 DNA is TGTGCCAGCAGTGAGCTAGCGGGGGCCCAAGAGACCCAGTACTTC. It specifies CASSELAGAQETQYF.

This clonotype was detected ten times or more. The V gene is TRBV19, the J gene TRBJ1-1; the D is unclear. V shed 3 bases and J shed 7 bases, with 15 bases lying between them. CDR3 length: 14 residues. Germline V gene lookup returns CDR1 LNHDA and CDR2 SQIVND (reference sequence). The CDR3 is CASSISVTVHEAFF. The DNA for the CDR3 is TGTGCCAGTAGTATTTCGGTGACGGTACATGAAGCTTTCTTT.

V and J are TRBV7-9 and TRBJ2-1; a possible D gene is TRBD2 (6 bases). This CDR3 is 14 amino acids long. In germline, CDR1 is SEHNR, CDR2 FQNEAQ (reference sequence). V was pared by 4 bases and J by 6 bases, with 13 bases between. CDR3 DNA: TGTGCCAGCAGCTCCGCCAGCGGGCCCAATGAGCAGTTCTTC. It translates to CASSSASGPNEQFF.

This sequence joins TRBV29-1 and TRBJ2-7, with 10 bases aligning to TRBD1. Germline values: CDR1 SQVTM, CDR2 ANQGSEA. The CDR3 spans 12 residues. This CDR3 is CSAYGTGDEQYF. Written as DNA, the CDR3 is TGCAGTGCTTATGGGACAGGGGACGAGCAGTACTTC.

The chain has TRBV5-6 and TRBJ1-1, with TRBD1 as a possible D gene (5 bases). The CDR3 length is 15 residues. Germline V gives CDR1 SGHDT, CDR2 YYEEEE. V lost 8 bases and J 1 base, leaving 18 bases between the germline ends. The CDR3 protein is CASSRRGSPNTEAFF. CDR3 DNA: TGTGCCAGTAGCCGACGGGGGAGTCCGAACACTGAAGCTTTCTTT. Together with reference TRBV5-6 and TRBJ1-1, the CDR3 gives the full variable domain: DAGVTQSPTHLIKTRGQQVTLRCSPKSGHDTVSWYQQALGQGPQFIFQYYEEEERQRGNFPDRFSGHQFPNYSSELNVNALLLGDSALYLCASSRRGSPNTEAFFGQGTRLTVV.

The rearrangement links TRBV20-1 to TRBJ1-1, with 7 bases matching TRBD1. The CDR3 runs 13 residues. Germline CDR1 and CDR2: DFQATT and SNEGSKA (reference sequence). The V gene end was trimmed by 0 bases and the J gene end by 4 bases; junction bases not matched to a gene: 2. For the CDR3, the DNA is TGCAGTGCTAGAGAGGGACAGCTCACTGAAGCTTTCTTT. It specifies CSAREGQLTEAFF.

On this clonotype: At one end the junction does not follow the germline gene, possibly because of a read error. The rearrangement uses TRBV29-1 and TRBJ1-5; D not certain. This CDR3 comprises 13 residues. Germline lookup yields CDR1 SQVTM and CDR2 ANQGSEA. CDR3 residues: CAWSVSNYQPQHF. CDR3 nucleotides: TGTGCCTGGAGTGTATCGAATTATCAGCCCCAGCATTTT.

The chain is built from TRBV2 and TRBJ2-3, with 8 bases identical to TRBD2. V was pared by 6 bases and J by 0 bases, with 8 bases of the junction left unmatched. The CDR3 runs to 16 residues. Germline CDR1 SNHLY, CDR2 FYNNEI. CDR3 coding DNA: TGTGCCAGCAGCGAAACTAGCGGTTCTAGCACAGATACGCAGTATTTT. Translation gives CASSETSGSSTDTQYF.

The J gene is TRBJ2-7, the V gene TRBV20-1; no firm D call. Trimming removed 0 bases from V and 2 bases from J, with 14 bases in between. CDR1 is DFQATT and CDR2 is SNEGSKA in the germline V gene (reference sequence). The CDR3 has 15 residues. Here the CDR3 DNA reads TGCAGTGCTAGAGATCCGCTTAGGGTCGCCTACGAGCAGTACTTC. Its protein product is CSARDPLRVAYEQYF.

This clonotype came up many times. This chain links TRBV20-1 with TRBJ1-5; TRBD1 matches 11 bases. V was pared by 5 bases and J by 7 bases, with 7 bases of the junction left unmatched. Germline V gene sequence: CDR1 DFQATT, CDR2 SNEGSKA (reference sequence). This CDR3 is 14 amino acids long. The CDR3 region has the DNA TGCAGTGCTTCAGGACAGGGGGCTAGGCAGCCCCAGCATTTT. It translates to CSASGQGARQPQHF.

The chain recombines TRBV20-1 with TRBJ2-5; tentatively, D is TRBD2 (5 bases). Trimming shortened V by 5 bases and J by 7 bases, and 5 bases separated the two germline ends. The CDR3 totals 9 residues. CDR1 and CDR2 from the germline V gene are DFQATT and SNEGSKA (reference sequence). The CDR3 nucleotides are TGCAGTGCTGAGGGGACCCAGTACTTC. It codes for CSAEGTQYF.

The chain carries TRBV10-3 and TRBJ2-2, with D maybe TRBD1 (6 bases). CDR3 length: 14 amino acids. Germline values: CDR1 ENHRY, CDR2 SYGVKD. The V end lost 4 bases, the J end lost 6 bases, and 12 bases lay between the germline ends. The CDR3 spells CAISATGTAGELFF. The CDR3 DNA follows: TGTGCCATCAGTGCCACAGGGACGGCCGGGGAGCTGTTTTTT.

This clonotype was counted at least ten times. The chain combines TRBV20-1 with TRBJ1-5, with D hard to call. Germline lookup yields CDR1 DFQATT and CDR2 SNEGSKA (reference sequence). The V and J ends lost 3 bases and 0 bases respectively, with 9 bases between them. The CDR3 is 14 amino acids. The CDR3 nucleotides are TGCAGTGCTAGTCGTGGGAATAGCAATCAGCCCCAGCATTTT. Its protein product is CSASRGNSNQPQHF.

This clonotype was counted a few times. This chain links TRBV3-1 with TRBJ1-2; 8 nucleotides agree with TRBD1. The CDR3 contains 13 residues. The germline CDR1 and CDR2 sequences are LGHDT and YNNKEL (reference sequence). The J segment lost 4 bases and the V segment lost 3 bases, leaving 1 base of the junction unmatched. The CDR3 nucleotides read TGTGCCAGCAGCCAGACAGGGGCCTATGGCTACACCTTC. It encodes CASSQTGAYGYTF.

This clonotype was found a few times. This chain joins TRBV11-1 and TRBJ2-7; a weak D match, TRBD1 (5 bases). Looked up from germline, CDR1 is SGHAT and CDR2 is FQDESV (reference sequence). The CDR3 runs to 14 residues. Trimming left V 3 bases short and J 3 bases short, with 12 bases between. The CDR3 here is CASSFGVGVYEQYF. The DNA for the CDR3 is TGTGCCAGCAGCTTTGGCGTAGGGGTCTACGAGCAGTACTTC.

This clonotype was seen at least ten times. The chain has TRBV29-1 and TRBJ1-2; D remains unclear. Germline V gene data show CDR1 as SQVTM and CDR2 as ANQGSEA. This CDR3 comprises 13 residues. Trimming took off 5 bases at V and 8 bases at J, with 18 bases between the two ends. The CDR3 spells CSVWFETAVGYTF. For the CDR3, the DNA is TGCAGCGTTTGGTTTGAGACCGCGGTAGGCTACACCTTC.

This clonotype was picked up many times. This sequence joins TRBV29-1 and TRBJ2-5, with TRBD2 matching 13 bases. This CDR3 comprises 15 residues. The J segment lost 0 bases and the V segment lost 3 bases, leaving 1 base of the junction unmatched. CDR1 and CDR2 (germline): SQVTM, ANQGSEA. As DNA, the CDR3 is TGCAGCGTTGAGGGGACTAGCGGGGACCAAGAGACCCAGTACTTC. It is translated as CSVEGTSGDQETQYF.

In this sample, this clonotype turned up many times. The J gene is TRBJ1-2, the V gene TRBV24-1; no reliable D call. V was trimmed by 4 bases and J by 4 bases, leaving 3 bases between them. CDR3 length: 11 amino acids. Germline V gene lookup returns CDR1 KGHDR and CDR2 SFDVKD. CDR3 amino acids: CATSDLYGYTF. CDR3 DNA: TGTGCCACCAGTGACCTCTATGGCTACACCTTC.

The genes are TRBV25-1 and TRBJ2-2, with D possibly being TRBD2 (5 bases). The CDR3 consists of 15 residues. Germline V CDR1 and CDR2: MGHDK, SYGVNS. V was shortened by 7 bases and J by 5 bases, with 17 bases between the two germline ends. The CDR3 DNA sequence: TGTGCCAGCACCGATGTGCGACCGGGAACCGGGGAGCTGTTTTTT. As protein: CASTDVRPGTGELFF.

This clonotype occurred many times. The V gene is TRBV25-1, the J gene TRBJ2-2; 12 positions match TRBD1. Germline assignment: CDR1 MGHDK and CDR2 SYGVNS. The CDR3 is 15 residues long. Trimming took 9 bases from V and 3 from J; bases not matched to a gene: 5. Here the CDR3 DNA reads TGTGCCAGTGGGACAGGGGGCCCTGACACCGGGGAGCTGTTTTTT. This sequence encodes CASGTGGPDTGELFF. Based on the CDR3 plus reference TRBV25-1 and TRBJ2-2, the full variable domain is EADIYQTPRYLVIGTGKKITLECSQTMGHDKMYWYQQDPGMELHLIHYSYGVNSTEKGDLSSESTVSRIRTEHFPLTLESARPSHTSQYLCASGTGGPDTGELFFGEGSRLTVL.

This clonotype was seen ten or more times. The chain combines TRBV7-9 with TRBJ2-2; D unresolved. The CDR3 loop spans 12 amino acids. Germline CDR1 and CDR2: SEHNR and FQNEAQ (reference sequence). V shed 3 bases and J shed 6 bases, with 5 bases lying between them. The CDR3 sequence: CASSLWAGELFF. CDR3 nucleotides: TGTGCCAGCAGCTTGTGGGCCGGGGAGCTGTTTTTT.

This clonotype was recorded at least ten times. This rearrangement joins TRBV7-3 to TRBJ2-5; the D gene is possibly TRBD2 (6 bases). The germline CDR1 and CDR2 sequences are SGHTA and FQGTGA. Between the trimmed V and J ends, which lost 5 bases and 5 bases, there was a span of 12 bases. CDR3 length: 13 amino acids. Here the CDR3 reads CASSRPGGETQYF. The CDR3 region has the DNA TGTGCCAGCAGCCGTCCTGGGGGGGAGACCCAGTACTTC. The whole variable domain, remainder taken from reference TRBV7-3 and TRBJ2-5, is GAGVSQTPSNKVTEKGKYVELRCDPISGHTALYWYRQSLGQGPEFLIYFQGTGAADDSGLPNDRFFAVRPEGSVSTLKIQRTERGDSAVYLCASSRPGGETQYFGPGTRLLVL.

This clonotype was picked up many times. V is TRBV15 and J is TRBJ1-3; no firm D call. The germline V gene encodes CDR1 LNHNV and CDR2 YYDKDF (reference sequence). V lost 1 base and J 0 bases, leaving 4 bases between the germline ends. This CDR3 comprises 14 residues. The CDR3 sequence is CATSRGGSGNTIYF. The CDR3 DNA reads as TGTGCCACCAGCAGAGGAGGCTCTGGAAACACCATATATTTT.